The clone carrying this T cell receptor beta chain occurred many times. This specimen belongs to a study of neurological immune-mediated disorders. TCRdb re-derived calls from the 5' RACE reads in MiXCR, one entry per CDR3 protein. The data show approximately 31,000 distinct CDR3 sequences, with 4.6% seen just once and under 30% held by the top ten. Unsorted libraries used 2 million PBMCs kept at -80 degrees C. From germline, CDR1 is SQVTM and CDR2 ANQGSEA. The V end was cut by 7 bases, the J end by 0 bases, with 12 bases between. The CDR3 contains 14 residues. The receptor's source is a man aged 18 to 30 in good health. The V gene is TRBV29-1, the J gene TRBJ2-2; the D is unclear. Input material: PBMCs. DNA for the CDR3: TGCAGCGCCCAACAGAGCTCGAACACCGGGGAGCTGTTTTTT. Its translation is CSAQQSSNTGELFF.